This TCR beta chain is from a study of molecular identifiers for immune sequencing clone quantification. Methods described previously, with TCR primers listed, were used for bulk TCR libraries. A single record per CDR3 protein comes from TCRdb applying MiXCR to the PCR reads. The sample gives more than 550,000 distinct CDR3 sequences, 25% of which show up once; about 0.84% is in the top ten. CDR1 and CDR2 (germline): MNHEY, SMNVEV (reference sequence). This CDR3 spans 14 amino acids. Between the trimmed V and J ends, which lost 3 bases and 4 bases, there was a span of 12 bases. This TCR was sampled from a human donor in good health. Some libraries in this study had Jurkat cell RNA spiked in. The sequencing sample was made of naive CD8+ T cells from blood, with Jurkat cell RNA spiked in. Subset denoted: FACS-sorted CD8+CD4-CCR7+CD45RA+ naive T cells. The chain recombines TRBV27 with TRBJ1-1; a possible D gene is TRBD1 (5 bases). The CDR3 DNA is TGTGCCAGCAGTTTGCAGGGACTGGTCACTGAAGCTTTCTTT. This gives the protein CASSLQGLVTEAFF.